This T cell receptor beta chain was sequenced in a study of cytomegalovirus exposure and HLA in healthy donors. Study outcomes and limitations: The CMV antigen specificity of a few CMV-associated chains was confirmed through in vitro analysis. TCR beta chains numbering roughly 150 were designated cytomegalovirus-associated. Most sequenced TCRs were rare (though some public TCRs occurred in many donors).

Losses at the gene ends were 4 bases for V and 1 base for J; bases not matched to a gene: 4. The CDR3 length is 14 residues. The germline V gene has CDR1 MNHEY and CDR2 SMNVEV (reference sequence). Both 60 Vbeta primers and 13 Jbeta primers went into the PCR. TCRdb's table, derived via immunoSEQ multiplex PCR, lists solely in-frame clones and lacks some. The sample has 78,000 or so clones, approximately 67% seen once; the top ten hold roughly 4.4%. Everyone who donated was a healthy bone marrow donor. With respect to this clone: Its antigen is not known.

V is TRBV27 and J is TRBJ2-7, with 7 bases identical to TRBD1. Sequencing was performed on PBMCs. The origin of this receptor is a male donor in good health and CMV-seropositive. DNA of the CDR3: TGTGCCAGCAGTTCGAGGGACAGATCCTACGAGCAGTACTTC. Residues: CASSSRDRSYEQYF.